The T cell receptor beta chain under discussion was sequenced for a study of OX40 agonist ivuxolimab in advanced cancers. Study findings and constraints: Nonresponders, in some cases, also had low normalized T-cell clonal expansion. Clonal expansion was seen in CD4+ and CD8+ blood T cells by week 6 at 0.1 to 3.0 mg/kg. The work left the antigen specificity of expanded peripheral T cells undetermined.

Autoimmune disease history or systemic immunosuppression was exclusionary. Produced via immunoSEQ multiplex PCR; TCRdb's table is partial and in-frame only. The sample has about 46,000 clones, 89% seen once; the top ten hold roughly 12%. Germline V lookup: CDR1 MDHEN, CDR2 SYDVKM. V lost 3 bases and J 6 bases, leaving 9 bases between the germline ends. The CDR3 runs to 13 residues. This clone appeared a single time. Antigen unknown. The rearrangement joins TRBV28 to TRBJ2-1; unclear D gene. This clonotype originated in an adult with an advanced solid tumor such as melanoma, head and neck, liver or kidney cancer. The starting material was CD4+ or CD8+ T cells sorted from blood, obtained in a trial of the OX40 agonist ivuxolimab. In nucleotides, the CDR3 is TGTGCCAGCAGTTTTCGGACCCTCAATGAGCAGTTCTTC. Its protein is CASSFRTLNEQFF.